Each of the 7 T cell receptor beta chains below was sequenced from the same sample in a study of blood T cell repertoires in COVID-19. Some clones are missing from TCRdb's copy, which holds only in-frame ones; the method was immunoSEQ multiplex PCR. Of some 100,000 clones listed, about 89% are singletons. The sequenced sample was peripheral blood. These receptors originate from a human donor with acute or convalescent COVID-19. The donor label of this sample is uncertain.

The rearrangement links TRBV27 to TRBJ2-1; the D is unclear. Trimming shortened V by 5 bases and J by 6 bases, and 11 bases separated the two germline ends. This CDR3 region has 13 residues. Germline V gene lookup returns CDR1 MNHEY and CDR2 SMNVEV (reference sequence). The CDR3 loop reads CASSPVESNEQFF. The CDR3 DNA reads TGTGCCAGCAGTCCCGTCGAGAGCAATGAGCAGTTCTTC.

This chain joins TRBV6-6 and TRBJ1-2; 7 bases match TRBD1. The CDR3 is made up of 13 amino acids. CDR1 is MNHNY, CDR2 SVGAGI, per germline (reference sequence). The V segment lost 10 bases and the J segment 7 bases; nucleotides outside the gene matches: 12. In DNA, the CDR3 is TGTGCCATCCGGGACAGTACTTTCGCTGGCTACACCTTC. Translated, it gives CAIRDSTFAGYTF.

In this sample, this clone turned up once. J is TRBJ2-1 and V is TRBV28, with TRBD1 matching 8 bases. The CDR3 has 15 amino acids. Per germline, CDR1 MDHEN and CDR2 SYDVKM. V was clipped by 10 bases and J by 2 bases; unmatched bases: 10. This CDR3 reads CATHGSGGAYNEQFF. DNA for the CDR3: TGTGCCACCCATGGGTCAGGGGGCGCCTACAATGAGCAGTTCTTC.

The rearrangement joins TRBV18 to TRBJ2-3; 8 nucleotides line up with TRBD1. J lost 0 bases, V lost 6 bases, and 8 bases had no gene match. The CDR3 is made up of 16 amino acids. CDR1 is KGHSH, CDR2 LQKENI, per germline. The CDR3 loop reads CASSIRDRSSTDTQYF. CDR3 DNA: TGTGCCAGCTCTATTAGGGACAGGTCTAGCACAGATACGCAGTATTTT.

The V gene is TRBV2, the J gene TRBJ1-5; D unclear. The V end lost 3 bases, the J end lost 5 bases, and 17 bases lay between the germline ends. CDR3 length: 16 amino acids. Germline loops: CDR1 SNHLY, CDR2 FYNNEI. CDR3 amino acids: CASSDTGYRDHQPQHF. CDR3 DNA sequence: TGTGCCAGCAGTGATACGGGGTACCGGGATCATCAGCCCCAGCATTTT.

The rearrangement joins TRBV4-3 to TRBJ2-1, with 8 bases lining up with TRBD2. The CDR3 has 18 amino acids. CDR1 LGHNA and CDR2 YSLEER come from the germline V gene. Germline trimming cut 1 base from V and 10 bases from J; bases unmatched to any gene: 18. The CDR3 protein is CASSQGDLAGGPLGEQFF. For the CDR3, the DNA is TGCGCCAGCAGCCAAGGGGACCTTGCGGGGGGCCCCCTTGGGGAGCAGTTCTTC.

The chain uses TRBV30 and TRBJ1-1; TRBD1 matches at 10 bases. Germline-derived CDR1 and CDR2 are GTSNPN and SVGIG (reference sequence). With V trimmed by 1 base and J by 4 bases, 6 bases remained unmatched. The CDR3 runs 15 residues. The CDR3 spells CAWSDRDRGFTEAFF. CDR3 DNA sequence: TGTGCCTGGAGTGACCGGGACAGGGGTTTCACTGAAGCTTTCTTT.